These T cell receptor beta chains were read from a single sample in a study of cytomegalovirus exposure and HLA in healthy donors. Generated by immunoSEQ multiplex PCR, the TCRdb table keeps only in-frame clones and is missing some. The sample shows approximately 170,000 clones, roughly 84% of them seen only once. Sequenced input: PBMCs. All receptors come from a boy aged 2-15 years in good health and CMV-seronegative. CDR3s include the opening cysteine and the closing phenylalanine or tryptophan. D genes are given only for firm matches. Clone size is given for some rows only: seen once, a few or many times, or a class if the clone is expanded.

NA	TRBV5-1	TRBJ1-1	14	NA	CASSLTGLNTEAFF	TGCGCCAGCAGCTTGACAGGGCTGAACACTGAAGCTTTCTTT
NA	TRBV7-2	TRBJ1-4	15	NA	CASSLHRGALEKLFF	TGTGCCAGCAGCCTGCACCGCGGGGCCCTCGAAAAACTGTTTTTT
NA	TRBV6-6	TRBJ1-5	15	TRBD1	CASSYGDRSSWPQHF	TGTGCCAGCAGTTACGGGGACAGGTCCTCTTGGCCCCAGCATTTT
NA	TRBV13	TRBJ2-3	16	NA	CASSLSGGPPTDTQYF	TGTGCCAGCAGCTTATCGGGGGGCCCCCCCACAGATACGCAGTATTTT
NA	TRBV7-9	TRBJ2-7	18	TRBD2	CASSGASGTQASSHEQYF	TGTGCCAGCAGCGGGGCAAGCGGGACTCAAGCAAGTTCCCACGAGCAGTACTTC
NA	TRBV6-6	TRBJ2-3	15	NA	CASRDRGAGTDTQYF	TGTGCCAGCAGGGATCGGGGGGCGGGCACAGATACGCAGTATTTT
NA	TRBV29-1	TRBJ2-7	15	TRBD2	CSVEAPGTSGFEQYF	TGCAGCGTTGAAGCCCCCGGGACTAGCGGGTTCGAGCAGTACTTC
NA	TRBV27	TRBJ2-2	17	TRBD1	CASSQDRVGVRTGELFF	TGTGCCAGCAGTCAGGACAGGGTAGGCGTACGCACCGGGGAGCTGTTTTTT
NA	TRBV29-1	TRBJ2-5	12	NA	CSVYREQETQYF	TGCAGCGTTTACAGGGAACAAGAGACCCAGTACTTC
NA	TRBV5-1	TRBJ2-7	16	TRBD1	CASNQSPGQGSYEQYF	TGCGCCAGCAATCAATCACCGGGACAGGGTTCCTACGAGCAGTACTTC
once	TRBV7-9	TRBJ2-5	13	NA	CASSAGSGETQYF	TGTGCCAGCAGCGCCGGGAGCGGGGAGACCCAGTACTTC
NA	TRBV20-1	TRBJ2-1	11	TRBD2	CSASERDSRFF	TGCAGTGCTAGCGAGCGGGACTCTCGGTTCTTC
NA	TRBV5-6	TRBJ2-1	15	TRBD1	CASTPGTGGYNEQFF	TGTGCCAGCACCCCCGGGACAGGGGGTTACAATGAGCAGTTCTTC
NA	TRBV2	TRBJ1-6	15	NA	CASSERSSYNSPLHF	TGTGCCAGCAGTGAGCGGAGCTCCTATAATTCACCCCTCCACTTT
NA	TRBV16	TRBJ1-5	15	TRBD1	CASSQWGQNNQPQHF	TGTGCCAGCAGCCAGTGGGGACAGAATAATCAGCCCCAGCATTTT
once	TRBV5-1	TRBJ2-5	18	NA	CASSVGPGWGLNQETQYF	TGCGCCAGCAGCGTAGGTCCCGGGTGGGGACTCAACCAAGAGACCCAGTACTTC
NA	TRBV5-6	TRBJ1-5	15	NA	CASSPSARGREPQHF	TGTGCCAGCAGCCCATCGGCCAGGGGTCGGGAGCCCCAGCATTTT
NA	TRBV5-6	TRBJ1-1	17	TRBD1	CASSLDRGIGVITEAFF	TGTGCCAGCAGCTTGGACAGGGGCATCGGGGTTATCACTGAAGCTTTCTTT
NA	TRBV7-9	TRBJ2-7	16	TRBD2	CASSPTVAGGFYEQYF	TGTGCCAGCAGCCCGACAGTCGCGGGAGGCTTCTACGAGCAGTACTTC
NA	TRBV10-3	TRBJ2-1	16	NA	CAISERGRATYNEQFF	TGTGCCATCAGTGAAAGGGGGAGGGCCACCTACAATGAGCAGTTCTTC
once	TRBV7-2	TRBJ2-1	13	TRBD1	CASSGDRTNEQFF	TGTGCCAGCAGCGGGGACAGGACCAATGAGCAGTTCTTC
NA	TRBV28	TRBJ1-2	15	TRBD1	CASSSQRGPGDGYTF	TGTGCCAGCAGCTCCCAAAGGGGGCCCGGGGATGGCTACACCTTC
NA	TRBV27	TRBJ1-4	17	NA	CASRLIGGAATNEKLFF	TGTGCCAGCAGACTTATAGGGGGGGCTGCAACTAATGAAAAACTGTTTTTT
NA	TRBV4-1	TRBJ2-3	15	NA	CASSQGHRDADTQYF	TGCGCCAGCAGCCAAGGCCACAGGGATGCAGATACGCAGTATTTT
few	TRBV19	TRBJ1-3	15	TRBD1	CASSINRGPGNTIYF	TGTGCCAGTAGTATAAACAGGGGGCCTGGAAACACCATATATTTT
NA	TRBV29-1	TRBJ2-5	13	TRBD1	CSAGDRVGETQYF	TGCAGCGCCGGGGACAGGGTAGGAGAGACCCAGTACTTC
NA	TRBV29-1	TRBJ2-5	15	NA	CSVEATGTRGETQYF	TGCAGCGTTGAAGCAACCGGGACACGAGGGGAGACCCAGTACTTC
NA	TRBV18	TRBJ2-7	12	NA	CASSWASNEQYF	TGTGCCAGCTCATGGGCGAGCAACGAGCAGTACTTC
few	TRBV18	TRBJ2-2	13	TRBD1	CASSTDRAGELFF	TGTGCCAGCTCAACGGACAGGGCCGGGGAGCTGTTTTTT
NA	TRBV7-3	TRBJ2-1	15	NA	CASSLKRTVGGEQFF	TGTGCCAGCAGCTTAAAAAGGACAGTGGGTGGTGAGCAGTTCTTC
NA	TRBV27	TRBJ2-2	16	TRBD2	CASSSLGGGDTGELFF	TGTGCCAGCAGTTCTCTCGGCGGGGGAGACACCGGGGAGCTGTTTTTT
NA	TRBV27	TRBJ1-1	13	NA	CASSLLAGTEAFF	TGTGCCAGCAGTTTGTTAGCGGGCACTGAAGCTTTCTTT
NA	TRBV19	TRBJ1-2	14	NA	CASSQSRSSGGYTF	TGTGCCAGTAGTCAATCTCGATCCTCCGGTGGCTACACCTTC
few	TRBV4-1	TRBJ1-1	14	NA	CASSQGRLNTEAFF	TGCGCCAGCAGCCAAGGCAGATTGAACACTGAAGCTTTCTTT
NA	TRBV19	TRBJ2-7	13	TRBD1	CASSRGQPYEQYF	TGTGCCAGTAGTAGGGGACAGCCCTACGAGCAGTACTTC
once	TRBV7-2	TRBJ2-2	17	TRBD2	CASSLRRTSDLGGELFF	TGTGCCAGCAGCTTAAGAAGGACTAGCGACCTGGGCGGGGAGCTGTTTTTT
few	TRBV27	TRBJ2-1	14	TRBD1	CASSLRTGVFEQFF	TGTGCCAGCAGTTTACGGACAGGGGTTTTTGAGCAGTTCTTC
NA	TRBV5-1	TRBJ1-6	14	NA	CASSESQGNSPLHF	TGCGCCAGCAGCGAATCACAGGGTAATTCACCCCTCCACTTT
few	TRBV19	TRBJ1-2	14	TRBD1	CATARDSGFDGYTF	TGTGCCACCGCCCGGGACAGCGGATTCGATGGCTACACCTTC
NA	TRBV30	TRBJ2-7	12	NA	CAWNSDSYEQYF	TGTGCCTGGAATTCAGATTCCTACGAGCAGTACTTC
NA	TRBV9	TRBJ1-2	15	TRBD1	CASSVGGTGTYGYTF	TGTGCCAGCAGCGTGGGCGGGACAGGGACTTATGGCTACACCTTC
NA	TRBV4-2	TRBJ1-1	14	NA	CASSQISRGTEAFF	TGTGCCAGCAGCCAGATTTCCCGGGGAACTGAAGCTTTCTTT
NA	TRBV27	TRBJ1-5	13	NA	CASSLIQGQPQHF	TGTGCCAGCAGTTTAATACAGGGCCAGCCCCAGCATTTT
NA	TRBV7-8	TRBJ2-1	15	NA	CASSFPGGRYNEQFF	TGTGCCAGCAGCTTCCCCGGTGGTAGATACAATGAGCAGTTCTTC
NA	TRBV29-1	TRBJ1-2	11	NA	CSVGGGGGYTF	TGCAGCGTCGGAGGGGGGGGAGGCTACACCTTC
NA	TRBV5-5	TRBJ1-2	14	TRBD1	CASSVQGSNYGYTF	TGTGCCAGCAGCGTACAGGGGAGCAACTATGGCTACACCTTC
NA	TRBV9	TRBJ1-5	15	TRBD1	CASSGQGLSNQPQHF	TGTGCCAGTTCGGGACAGGGTCTTAGCAATCAGCCCCAGCATTTT
NA	TRBV27	TRBJ2-7	15	NA	CASSLFTGSSYEQYF	TGTGCCAGCAGTTTATTTACAGGGAGCTCCTACGAGCAGTACTTC
NA	TRBV27	TRBJ2-3	15	TRBD1	CASSFLAGGEDTQYF	TGTGCCAGCAGTTTCCTGGCAGGGGGCGAGGATACGCAGTATTTT